This T cell receptor beta chain was sequenced for a study of cytomegalovirus exposure and HLA in healthy donors (TCRdb year 2017). With respect to the entire study: A later analysis indicated that the 120 validation repertoires were generated on the platform also employed for the 670 or so repertoires of the first cohort. The study was designed to test whether signatures of past pathogen exposure could be identified by cataloging public T cell receptors. Besides the first cohort of more than 650 subjects, a separate validation cohort made up of around 120 different subjects was used. The study combined high-throughput TCR immunosequencing, statistical association of individual TCRs with disease status, and machine learning to predict cytomegalovirus infection status.

Donors formed part of the validation cohort, which comprised over a hundred subjects and was distinct from the first cohort of over 500 subjects. Overall results and qualifications from the work: Cytomegalovirus status was reported to be diagnosed by the classifier with high specificity and sensitivity in both the original and validation cohorts. The authors suggested that the approach could potentially be extended to other disease states and immunological phenotypes. Subsequent analysis determined that TCRs grouped into clusters in the first cohort also showed a tendency toward co-occurrence across the roughly 110 validation repertoires, and approximately 94% of cluster scores exceeded 0. In the study, 150 to 200 TCR beta chains were listed as associated with cytomegalovirus. Most TCR sequences were observed very rarely across donors, whereas some public TCRs were present in many individuals. A few of the identified cytomegalovirus-associated TCR beta chains were confirmed in vitro to be specific for cytomegalovirus antigens. The validation cohort had no HLA typing available for a later analysis, so co-occurrence within that cohort was assessed over all 120 or so repertoires.

Comment on this clone: The antigen this receptor binds is unknown. Base quality data are lacking; no much larger clone is found one base away.

The CDR3 spans 16 residues, from the cysteine through the phenylalanine. The kept DNA is CDR3 alone, 48 bases in frame from the first base. From the germline V gene, CDR1 is SGDLS and CDR2 is YYNGEE. Trimming removed 4 bases from V and 0 bases from J, leaving 15 bases between the germline ends. The library relied on the immunoSEQ multiplex PCR assay. In the original analysis: To diagnose cytomegalovirus status from the catalog of TCR beta chain sequences, a statistical classification framework was built. The clones in this table, taken by TCRdb from immuneACCESS, are in-frame only. Not every clone is retained; where verified, under half of the shortfall comes from an unresolved V gene, and the cause of the rest is unknown. The DNA gave D and trimming, while V, J and clone size come from that table. The table for this sample lists fewer than 120,000 clones; roughly nine tenths of them were counted only once. The top ten clones comprise 1.9% of the sample.

This chain is built from TRBV9 and TRBJ2-3; the D segment could be TRBD2, given 7 matching bases. The specimen sequenced was PBMCs. The sequence was collected from a woman aged 18-30 years in good health and CMV-seronegative. The DNA sequence is given as TGTGCCAGCAGCCCTCGAGGGGGGGCCAGCACAGATACGCAGTATTTT. It translates as CASSPRGGASTDTQYF.